These 3 T cell receptor beta chains were sequenced from one sample in a study of T cell responses to AZD1222 COVID-19 vaccine. The repertoire was sequenced with immunoSEQ multiplex PCR; TCRdb's copy has only in-frame clones and lacks some. Here the sample spans around 76,000 clones, more than 75% being singletons. The sample in question was peripheral blood, obtained on day 0 of AZD1222 vaccination. These receptors all stem from an adult in good health.

The DNA for the CDR3 is TGTGCCAGCAGCTTAGCCAGGTCTAGCAATCAGCCCCAGCATTTT. It codes for CASSLARSSNQPQHF. This chain uses TRBV7-2 with TRBJ1-5; the D is unclear. The CDR3 extends over 15 amino acids. CDR1 is SGHTA and CDR2 is FQGNSA in the germline V gene. Trimming took off 0 bases at V and 0 bases at J, with 6 bases between the two ends.

V and J are TRBV7-6 and TRBJ2-3; a possible D gene is TRBD1 (5 bases). The V end lost 5 bases, the J end lost 3 bases, and 15 bases lay between the germline ends. The CDR3 covers 15 residues. Germline values: CDR1 SGHVS, CDR2 FNYEAQ. As DNA, the CDR3 is TGTGCCAGCAGCCAGTGGGCAGGGCGAACAGATACGCAGTATTTT. Residues: CASSQWAGRTDTQYF.

This chain connects TRBV7-9 to TRBJ1-1; D remains ambiguous. Germline CDR1 reads SEHNR; CDR2 reads FQNEAQ (reference sequence). Trimming took off 5 bases at V and 4 bases at J, with 11 bases between the two ends. This CDR3 contains 13 residues. The DNA for the CDR3 is TGTGCCAGCAGCCCCCGTGTTGGCACTGAAGCTTTCTTT. Its protein is CASSPRVGTEAFF.